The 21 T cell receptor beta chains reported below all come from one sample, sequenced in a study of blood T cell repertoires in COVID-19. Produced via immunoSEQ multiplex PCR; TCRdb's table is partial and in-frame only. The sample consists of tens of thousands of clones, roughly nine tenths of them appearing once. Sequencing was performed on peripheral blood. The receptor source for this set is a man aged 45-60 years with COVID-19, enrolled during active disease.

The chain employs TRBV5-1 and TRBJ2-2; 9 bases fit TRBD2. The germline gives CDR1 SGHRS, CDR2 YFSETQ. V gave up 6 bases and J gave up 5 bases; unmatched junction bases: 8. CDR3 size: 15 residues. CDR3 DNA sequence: TGCGCCAGCACGGGACTAGCCTCGGGTACCGGGGAGCTGTTTTTT. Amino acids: CASTGLASGTGELFF.

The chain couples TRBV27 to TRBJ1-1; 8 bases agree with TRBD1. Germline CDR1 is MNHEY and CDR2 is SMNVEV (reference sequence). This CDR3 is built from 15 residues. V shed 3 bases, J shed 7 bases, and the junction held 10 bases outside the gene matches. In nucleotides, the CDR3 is TGTGCCAGCAGTTTGCAGGGGGCCACCTCCGTTGAAGCTTTCTTT. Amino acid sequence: CASSLQGATSVEAFF.

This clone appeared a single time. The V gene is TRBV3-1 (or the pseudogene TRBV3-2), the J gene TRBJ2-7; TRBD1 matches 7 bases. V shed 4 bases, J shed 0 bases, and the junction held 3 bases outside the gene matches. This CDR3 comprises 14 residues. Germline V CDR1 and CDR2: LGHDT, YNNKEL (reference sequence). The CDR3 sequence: CASSPGGSSYEQYF. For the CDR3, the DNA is TGTGCCAGCAGCCCAGGGGGTAGCTCCTACGAGCAGTACTTC.

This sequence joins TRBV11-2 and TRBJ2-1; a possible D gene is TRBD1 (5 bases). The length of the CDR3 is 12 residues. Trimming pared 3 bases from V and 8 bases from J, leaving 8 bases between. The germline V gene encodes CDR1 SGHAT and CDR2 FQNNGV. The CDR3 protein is CASSLGHHEQFF. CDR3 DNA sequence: TGTGCCAGCAGCTTGGGGCATCATGAGCAGTTCTTC.

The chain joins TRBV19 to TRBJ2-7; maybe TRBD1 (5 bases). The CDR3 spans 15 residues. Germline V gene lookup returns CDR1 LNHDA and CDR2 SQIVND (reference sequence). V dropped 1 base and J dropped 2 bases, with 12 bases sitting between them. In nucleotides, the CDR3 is TGTGCCAGTAGTATAGGAGACAGCAGAGCCTACGAGCAGTACTTC. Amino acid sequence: CASSIGDSRAYEQYF.

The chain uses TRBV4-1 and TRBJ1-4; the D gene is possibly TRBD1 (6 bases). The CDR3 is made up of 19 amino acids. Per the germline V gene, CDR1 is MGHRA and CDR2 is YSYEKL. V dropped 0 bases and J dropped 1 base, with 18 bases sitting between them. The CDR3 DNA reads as TGCGCCAGCAGCCAAGATTTTCACAGGGTTCGGCAAACTAATGAAAAACTGTTTTTT. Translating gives CASSQDFHRVRQTNEKLFF.

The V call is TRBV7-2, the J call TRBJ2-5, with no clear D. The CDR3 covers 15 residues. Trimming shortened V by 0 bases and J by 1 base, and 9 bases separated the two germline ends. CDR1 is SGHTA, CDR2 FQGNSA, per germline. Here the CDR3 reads CASSLATWSQETQYF. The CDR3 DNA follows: TGTGCCAGCAGCTTAGCCACCTGGAGCCAAGAGACCCAGTACTTC. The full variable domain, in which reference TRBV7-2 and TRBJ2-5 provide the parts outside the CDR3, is GAGVSQSPSNKVTEKGKDVELRCDPISGHTALYWYRQSLGQGLEFLIYFQGNSAPDKSGLPSDRFSAERTGGSVSTLTIQRTQQEDSAVYLCASSLATWSQETQYFGPGTRLLVL.

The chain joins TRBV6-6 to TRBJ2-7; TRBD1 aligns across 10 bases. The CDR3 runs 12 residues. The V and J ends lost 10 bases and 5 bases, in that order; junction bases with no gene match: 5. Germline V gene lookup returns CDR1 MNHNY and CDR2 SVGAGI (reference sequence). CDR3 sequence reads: CATTGTGDEQYF. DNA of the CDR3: TGTGCCACCACCGGGACAGGGGACGAGCAGTACTTC.

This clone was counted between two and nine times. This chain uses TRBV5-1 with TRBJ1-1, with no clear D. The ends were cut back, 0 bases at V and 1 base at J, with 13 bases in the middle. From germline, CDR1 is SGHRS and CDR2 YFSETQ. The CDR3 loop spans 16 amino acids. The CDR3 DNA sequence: TGCGCCAGCAGCTTGGGAGGGTCCACCGGGAACACTGAAGCTTTCTTT. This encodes CASSLGGSTGNTEAFF.

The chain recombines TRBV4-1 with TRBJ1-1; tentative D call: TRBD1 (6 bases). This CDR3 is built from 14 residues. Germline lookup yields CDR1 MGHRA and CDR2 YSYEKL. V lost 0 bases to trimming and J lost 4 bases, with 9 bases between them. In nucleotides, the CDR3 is TGCGCCAGCAGCCAAGATCTAGGGGGCACTGAAGCTTTCTTT. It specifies CASSQDLGGTEAFF.

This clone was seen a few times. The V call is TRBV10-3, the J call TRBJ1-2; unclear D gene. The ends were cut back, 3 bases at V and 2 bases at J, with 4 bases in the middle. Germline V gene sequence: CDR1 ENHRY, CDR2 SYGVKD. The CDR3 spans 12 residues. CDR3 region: CAISEENYGYTF. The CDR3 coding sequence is TGTGCCATCAGTGAAGAGAACTATGGCTACACCTTC.

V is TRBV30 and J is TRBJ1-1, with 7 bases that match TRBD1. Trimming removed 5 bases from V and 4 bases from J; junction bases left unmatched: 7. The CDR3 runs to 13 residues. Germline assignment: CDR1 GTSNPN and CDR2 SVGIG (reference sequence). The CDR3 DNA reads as TGTGCCTGGGCAGACAGGGCAGGCACTGAAGCTTTCTTT. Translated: CAWADRAGTEAFF.

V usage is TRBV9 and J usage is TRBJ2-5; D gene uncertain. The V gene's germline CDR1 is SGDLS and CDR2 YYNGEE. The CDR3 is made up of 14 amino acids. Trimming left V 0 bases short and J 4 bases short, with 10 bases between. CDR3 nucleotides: TGTGCCAGCAGCGTAGGGCCCGCCCGAGAGACCCAGTACTTC. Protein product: CASSVGPARETQYF.

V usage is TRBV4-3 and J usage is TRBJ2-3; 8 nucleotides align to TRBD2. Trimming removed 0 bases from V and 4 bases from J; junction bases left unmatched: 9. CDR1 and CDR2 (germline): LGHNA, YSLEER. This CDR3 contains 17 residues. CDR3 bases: TGCGCCAGCAGCCAAGATAGGACGGGGGGGCCATCAGATACGCAGTATTTT. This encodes CASSQDRTGGPSDTQYF.

The CDR3 DNA reads TGTGCCAGCAGCTTTGGACTAGCGGGGTACAATGAGCAGTTCTTC. This encodes CASSFGLAGYNEQFF. The chain couples TRBV27 to TRBJ2-1; 12 nucleotides match TRBD2. The CDR3 has 15 amino acids. CDR1 is MNHEY and CDR2 is SMNVEV in the germline V gene (reference sequence). The J segment lost 4 bases and the V segment lost 6 bases, leaving 4 bases of the junction unmatched.

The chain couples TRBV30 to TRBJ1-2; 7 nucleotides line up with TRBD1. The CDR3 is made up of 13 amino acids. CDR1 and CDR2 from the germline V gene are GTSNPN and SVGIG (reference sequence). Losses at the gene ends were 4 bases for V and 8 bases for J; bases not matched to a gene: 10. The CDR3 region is CAWIEGGLGGYTF. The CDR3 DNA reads TGTGCCTGGATCGAAGGGGGCTTAGGGGGCTACACCTTC.

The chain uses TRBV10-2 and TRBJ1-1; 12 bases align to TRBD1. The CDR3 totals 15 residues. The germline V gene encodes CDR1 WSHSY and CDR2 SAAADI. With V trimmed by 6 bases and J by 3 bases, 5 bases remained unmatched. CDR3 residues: CASRGTGGMYTEAFF. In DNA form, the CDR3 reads TGCGCCAGCAGGGGGACAGGGGGCATGTACACTGAAGCTTTCTTT.

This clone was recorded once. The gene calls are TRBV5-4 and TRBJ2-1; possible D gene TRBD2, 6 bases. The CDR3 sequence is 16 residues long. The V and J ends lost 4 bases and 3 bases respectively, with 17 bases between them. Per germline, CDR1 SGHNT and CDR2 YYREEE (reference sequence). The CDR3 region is CASSPGTPANYNEQFF. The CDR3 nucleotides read TGTGCCAGCAGCCCAGGGACTCCCGCCAACTACAATGAGCAGTTCTTC.

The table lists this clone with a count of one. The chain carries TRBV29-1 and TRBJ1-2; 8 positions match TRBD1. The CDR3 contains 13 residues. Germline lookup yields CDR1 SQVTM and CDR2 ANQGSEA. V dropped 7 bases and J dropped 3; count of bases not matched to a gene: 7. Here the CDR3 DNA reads TGCAGCGCTTGGGGGGGACAGGACTATGGCTACACCTTC. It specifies CSAWGGQDYGYTF.

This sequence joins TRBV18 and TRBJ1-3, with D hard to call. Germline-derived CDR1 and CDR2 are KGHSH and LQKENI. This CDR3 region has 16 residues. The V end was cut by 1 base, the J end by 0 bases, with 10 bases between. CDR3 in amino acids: CASSPRSTDSGNTIYF. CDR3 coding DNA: TGTGCCAGCTCACCACGATCGACTGACTCTGGAAACACCATATATTTT.

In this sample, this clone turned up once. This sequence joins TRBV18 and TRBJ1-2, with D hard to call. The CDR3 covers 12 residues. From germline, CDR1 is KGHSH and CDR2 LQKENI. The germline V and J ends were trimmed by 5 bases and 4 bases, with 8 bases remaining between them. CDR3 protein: CASSAETYGYTF. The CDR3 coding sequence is TGTGCCAGCTCAGCAGAAACCTATGGCTACACCTTC.